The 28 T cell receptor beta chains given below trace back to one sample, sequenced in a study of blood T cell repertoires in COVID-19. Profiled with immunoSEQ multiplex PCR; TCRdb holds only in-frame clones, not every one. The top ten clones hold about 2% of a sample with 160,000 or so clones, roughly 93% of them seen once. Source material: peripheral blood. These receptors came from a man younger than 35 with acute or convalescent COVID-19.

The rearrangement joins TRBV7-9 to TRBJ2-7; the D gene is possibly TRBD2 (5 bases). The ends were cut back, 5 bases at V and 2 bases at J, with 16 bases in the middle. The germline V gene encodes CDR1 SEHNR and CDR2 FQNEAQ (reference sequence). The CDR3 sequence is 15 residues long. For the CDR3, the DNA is TGTGCCAGCAGCGTAGTACGGACTCCACCCTACGAGCAGTACTTC. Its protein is CASSVVRTPPYEQYF.

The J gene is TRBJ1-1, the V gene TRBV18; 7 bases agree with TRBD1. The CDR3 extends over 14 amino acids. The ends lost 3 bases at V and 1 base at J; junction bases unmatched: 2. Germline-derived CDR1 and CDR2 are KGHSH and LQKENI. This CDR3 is CASSPDRENTEAFF. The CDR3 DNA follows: TGTGCCAGCTCACCCGACAGGGAGAACACTGAAGCTTTCTTT.

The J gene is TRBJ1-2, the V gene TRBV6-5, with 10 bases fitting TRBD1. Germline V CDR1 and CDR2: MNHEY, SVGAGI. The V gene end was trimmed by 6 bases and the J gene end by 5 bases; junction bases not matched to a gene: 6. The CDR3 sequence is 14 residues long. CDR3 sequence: CASSLDRGPYGYTF. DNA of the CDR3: TGTGCCAGCAGCCTCGACAGGGGGCCTTATGGCTACACCTTC.

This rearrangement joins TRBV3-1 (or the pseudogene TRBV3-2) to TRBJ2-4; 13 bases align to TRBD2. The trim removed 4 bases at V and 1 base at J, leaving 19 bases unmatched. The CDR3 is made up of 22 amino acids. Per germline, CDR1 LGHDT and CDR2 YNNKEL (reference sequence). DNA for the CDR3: TGTGCCAGCAGCCTCTCGACTTTTACTAGCGGGAGGGCCGGAGTGGCCAAAAACATTCAGTACTTC. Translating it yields CASSLSTFTSGRAGVAKNIQYF.

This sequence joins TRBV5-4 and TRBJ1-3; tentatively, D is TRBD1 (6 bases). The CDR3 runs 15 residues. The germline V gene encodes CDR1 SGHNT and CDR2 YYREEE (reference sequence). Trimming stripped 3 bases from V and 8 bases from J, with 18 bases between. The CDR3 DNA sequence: TGTGCCAGCAGCTCCGCGGGGGCAGGGGTTGACACCATATATTTT. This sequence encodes CASSSAGAGVDTIYF.

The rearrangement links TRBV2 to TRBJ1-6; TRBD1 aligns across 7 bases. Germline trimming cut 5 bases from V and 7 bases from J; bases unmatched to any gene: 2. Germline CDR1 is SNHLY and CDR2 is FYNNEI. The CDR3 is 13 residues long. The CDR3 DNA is TGTGCCAGCAGTAAGACAGGGAATTCACCCCTCCACTTT. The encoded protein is CASSKTGNSPLHF. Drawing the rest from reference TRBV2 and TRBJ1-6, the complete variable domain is EPEVTQTPSHQVTQMGQEVILRCVPISNHLYFYWYRQILGQKVEFLVSFYNNEISEKSEIFDDQFSVERPDGSNFTLKIRSTKLEDSAMYFCASSKTGNSPLHFGNGTRLTVT.

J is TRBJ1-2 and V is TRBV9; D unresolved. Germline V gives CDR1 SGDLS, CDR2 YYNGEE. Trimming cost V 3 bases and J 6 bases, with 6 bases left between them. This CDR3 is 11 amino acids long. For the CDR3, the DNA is TGTGCCAGCAGCGCCCCTGATGGCTACACCTTC. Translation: CASSAPDGYTF.

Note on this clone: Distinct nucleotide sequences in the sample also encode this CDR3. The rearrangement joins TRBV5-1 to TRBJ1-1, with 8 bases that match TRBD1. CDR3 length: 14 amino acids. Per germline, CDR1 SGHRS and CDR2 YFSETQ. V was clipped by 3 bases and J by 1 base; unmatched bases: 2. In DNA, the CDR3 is TGCGCCAGCAGCTCTGGGACAGGGAACACTGAAGCTTTCTTT. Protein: CASSSGTGNTEAFF.

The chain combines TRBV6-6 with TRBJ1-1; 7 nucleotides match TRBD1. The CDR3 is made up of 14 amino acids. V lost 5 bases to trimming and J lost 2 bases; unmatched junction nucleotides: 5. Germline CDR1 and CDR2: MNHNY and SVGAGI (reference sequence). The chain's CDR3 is CASSALGGNTEAFF. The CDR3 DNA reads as TGTGCCAGCAGTGCCCTAGGGGGCAACACTGAAGCTTTCTTT.

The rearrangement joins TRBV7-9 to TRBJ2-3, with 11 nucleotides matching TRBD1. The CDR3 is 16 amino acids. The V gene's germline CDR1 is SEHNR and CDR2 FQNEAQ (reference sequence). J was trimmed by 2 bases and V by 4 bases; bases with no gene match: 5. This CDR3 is CASSYRDRGDTDTQYF. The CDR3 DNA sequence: TGTGCCAGCAGCTACCGGGACAGGGGGGACACAGATACGCAGTATTTT.

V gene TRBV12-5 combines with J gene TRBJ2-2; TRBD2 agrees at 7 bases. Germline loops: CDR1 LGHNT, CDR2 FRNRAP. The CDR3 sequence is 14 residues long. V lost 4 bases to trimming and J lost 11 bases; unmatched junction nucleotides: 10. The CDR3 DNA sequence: TGTGCTAGTGGTTCGGGCCTAACGGGGGGAGAGCTGTTTTTT. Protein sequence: CASGSGLTGGELFF.

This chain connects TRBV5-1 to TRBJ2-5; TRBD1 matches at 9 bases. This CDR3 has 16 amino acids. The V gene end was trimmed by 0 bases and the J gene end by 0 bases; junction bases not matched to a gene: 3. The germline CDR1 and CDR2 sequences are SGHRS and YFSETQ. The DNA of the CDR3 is TGCGCCAGCAGCTTGGCGACAGGGGGGAACCAAGAGACCCAGTACTTC. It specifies CASSLATGGNQETQYF.

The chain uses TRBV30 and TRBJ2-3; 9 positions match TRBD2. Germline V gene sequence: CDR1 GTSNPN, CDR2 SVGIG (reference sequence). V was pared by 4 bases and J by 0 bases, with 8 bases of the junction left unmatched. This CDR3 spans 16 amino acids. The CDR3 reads CAWNLPTSGSTDTQYF. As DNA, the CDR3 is TGTGCCTGGAATCTCCCGACTAGCGGTAGCACAGATACGCAGTATTTT.

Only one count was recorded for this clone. The CDR3 loop is CASSLGAGARTNEKLFF. The CDR3 nucleotides read TGTGCCAGCAGCTTGGGGGCAGGGGCTCGGACTAATGAAAAACTGTTTTTT. This rearrangement joins TRBV5-6 to TRBJ1-4, with D tentatively TRBD1 (6 bases). The CDR3 loop spans 17 amino acids. Trimming shortened V by 0 bases and J by 2 bases, and 14 bases separated the two germline ends. In germline, CDR1 is SGHDT, CDR2 YYEEEE.

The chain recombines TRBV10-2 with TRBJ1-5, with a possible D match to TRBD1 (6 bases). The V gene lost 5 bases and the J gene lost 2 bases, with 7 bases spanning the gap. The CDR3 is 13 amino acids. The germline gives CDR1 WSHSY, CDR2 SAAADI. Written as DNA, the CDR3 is TGCGCCAGCAGTTCAGGGGGCAATCAGCCCCAGCATTTT. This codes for CASSSGGNQPQHF.

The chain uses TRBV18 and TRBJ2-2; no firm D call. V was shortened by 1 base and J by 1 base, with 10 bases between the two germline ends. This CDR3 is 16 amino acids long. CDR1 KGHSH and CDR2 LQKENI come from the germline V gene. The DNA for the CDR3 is TGTGCCAGCTCACCACGGCCTGGGCAGAACACCGGGGAGCTGTTTTTT. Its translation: CASSPRPGQNTGELFF.

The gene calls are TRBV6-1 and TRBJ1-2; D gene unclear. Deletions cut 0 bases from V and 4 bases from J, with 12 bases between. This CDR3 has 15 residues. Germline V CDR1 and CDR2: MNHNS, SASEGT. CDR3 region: CASSEAVRGTYGYTF. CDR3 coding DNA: TGTGCCAGCAGTGAAGCCGTCCGCGGAACCTATGGCTACACCTTC.

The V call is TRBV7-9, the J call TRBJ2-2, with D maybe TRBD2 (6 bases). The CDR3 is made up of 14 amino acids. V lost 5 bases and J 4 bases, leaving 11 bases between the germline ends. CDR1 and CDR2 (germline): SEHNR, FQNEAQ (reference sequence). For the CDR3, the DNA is TGTGCCAGCAGCCCTCGGGAGACCACCGGGGAGCTGTTTTTT. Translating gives CASSPRETTGELFF.

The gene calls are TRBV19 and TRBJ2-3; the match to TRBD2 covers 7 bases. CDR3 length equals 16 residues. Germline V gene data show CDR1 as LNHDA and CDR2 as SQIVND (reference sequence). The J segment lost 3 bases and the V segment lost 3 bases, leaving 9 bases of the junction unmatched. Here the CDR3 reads CASSIRTSLATDTQYF. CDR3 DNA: TGTGCCAGTAGTATTCGAACTTCACTAGCGACAGATACGCAGTATTTT. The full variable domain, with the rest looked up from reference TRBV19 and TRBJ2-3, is DGGITQSPKYLFRKEGQNVTLSCEQNLNHDAMYWYRQDPGQGLRLIYYSQIVNDFQKGDIAEGYSVSREKKESFPLTVTSAQKNPTAFYLCASSIRTSLATDTQYFGPGTRLTVL.

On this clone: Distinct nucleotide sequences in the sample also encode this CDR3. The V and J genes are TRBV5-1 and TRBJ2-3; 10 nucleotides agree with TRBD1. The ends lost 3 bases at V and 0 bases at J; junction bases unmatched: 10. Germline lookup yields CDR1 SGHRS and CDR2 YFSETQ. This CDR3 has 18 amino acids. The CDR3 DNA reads TGCGCCAGCAGCTCGAAGACAGGGGGCGCCCCGAGCACAGATACGCAGTATTTT. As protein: CASSSKTGGAPSTDTQYF.

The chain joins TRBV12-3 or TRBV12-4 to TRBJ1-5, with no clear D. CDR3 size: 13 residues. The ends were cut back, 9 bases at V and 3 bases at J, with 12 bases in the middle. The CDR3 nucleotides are TGTGCCAGTAGGGCGGGGTACAATCAGCCCCAGCATTTT. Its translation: CASRAGYNQPQHF.

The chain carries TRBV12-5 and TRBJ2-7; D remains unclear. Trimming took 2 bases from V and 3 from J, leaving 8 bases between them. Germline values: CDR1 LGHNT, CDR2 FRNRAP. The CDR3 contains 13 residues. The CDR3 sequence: CASGLMPGYEQYF. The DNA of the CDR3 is TGTGCTAGTGGTTTGATGCCGGGCTACGAGCAGTACTTC. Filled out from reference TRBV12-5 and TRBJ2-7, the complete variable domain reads DARVTQTPRHKVTEMGQEVTMRCQPILGHNTVFWYRQTMMQGLELLAYFRNRAPLDDSGMPKDRFSAEMPDATLATLKIQPSEPRDSAVYFCASGLMPGYEQYFGPGTRLTVT.

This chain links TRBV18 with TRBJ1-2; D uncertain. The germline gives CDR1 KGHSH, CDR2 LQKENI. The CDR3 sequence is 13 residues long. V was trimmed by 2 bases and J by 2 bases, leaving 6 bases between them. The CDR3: CASSPGANYGYTF. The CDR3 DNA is TGTGCCAGCTCACCAGGAGCAAACTATGGCTACACCTTC.

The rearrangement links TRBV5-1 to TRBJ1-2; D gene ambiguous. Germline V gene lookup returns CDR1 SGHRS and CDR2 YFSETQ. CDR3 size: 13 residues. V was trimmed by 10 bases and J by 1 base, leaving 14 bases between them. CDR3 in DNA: TGCGCCTCATCCAGCCGGGATAACTATGGCTACACCTTC. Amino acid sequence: CASSSRDNYGYTF. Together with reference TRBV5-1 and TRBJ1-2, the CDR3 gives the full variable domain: KAGVTQTPRYLIKTRGQQVTLSCSPISGHRSVSWYQQTPGQGLQFLFEYFSETQRNKGNFPGRFSGRQFSNSRSEMNVSTLELGDSALYLCASSSRDNYGYTFGSGTRLTVV.

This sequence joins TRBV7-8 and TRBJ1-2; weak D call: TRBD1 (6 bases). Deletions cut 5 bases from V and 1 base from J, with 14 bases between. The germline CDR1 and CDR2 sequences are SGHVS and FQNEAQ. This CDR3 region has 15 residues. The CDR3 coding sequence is TGTGCCAGCAGCGCCGGGACACCTAATAACTATGGCTACACCTTC. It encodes CASSAGTPNNYGYTF. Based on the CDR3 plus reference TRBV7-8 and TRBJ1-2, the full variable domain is GAGVSQSPRYKVAKRGQDVALRCDPISGHVSLFWYQQALGQGPEFLTYFQNEAQLDKSGLPSDRFFAERPEGSVSTLKIQRTQQEDSAVYLCASSAGTPNNYGYTFGSGTRLTVV.

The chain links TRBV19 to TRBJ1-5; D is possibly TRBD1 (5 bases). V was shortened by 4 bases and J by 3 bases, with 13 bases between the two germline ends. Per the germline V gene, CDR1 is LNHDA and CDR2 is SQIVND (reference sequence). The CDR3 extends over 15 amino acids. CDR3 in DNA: TGTGCCAGTAGTACGTCGGACACTTTCAATCAGCCCCAGCATTTT. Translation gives CASSTSDTFNQPQHF.

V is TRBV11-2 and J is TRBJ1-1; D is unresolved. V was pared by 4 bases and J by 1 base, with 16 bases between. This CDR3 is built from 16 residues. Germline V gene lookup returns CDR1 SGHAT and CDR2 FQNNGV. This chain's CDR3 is CASSSVFTEGNTEAFF. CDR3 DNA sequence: TGTGCCAGCAGCTCCGTCTTTACAGAGGGGAACACTGAAGCTTTCTTT. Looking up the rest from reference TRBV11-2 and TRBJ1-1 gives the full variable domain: EAGVAQSPRYKIIEKRQSVAFWCNPISGHATLYWYQQILGQGPKLLIQFQNNGVVDDSQLPKDRFSAERLKGVDSTLKIQPAKLEDSAVYLCASSSVFTEGNTEAFFGQGTRLTVV.

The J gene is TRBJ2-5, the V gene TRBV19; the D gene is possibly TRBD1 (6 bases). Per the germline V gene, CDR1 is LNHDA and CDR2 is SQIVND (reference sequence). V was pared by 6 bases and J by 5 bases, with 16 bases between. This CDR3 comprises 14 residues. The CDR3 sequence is CASSDYQGMETQYF. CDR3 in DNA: TGTGCCAGTAGCGACTATCAGGGGATGGAGACCCAGTACTTC.